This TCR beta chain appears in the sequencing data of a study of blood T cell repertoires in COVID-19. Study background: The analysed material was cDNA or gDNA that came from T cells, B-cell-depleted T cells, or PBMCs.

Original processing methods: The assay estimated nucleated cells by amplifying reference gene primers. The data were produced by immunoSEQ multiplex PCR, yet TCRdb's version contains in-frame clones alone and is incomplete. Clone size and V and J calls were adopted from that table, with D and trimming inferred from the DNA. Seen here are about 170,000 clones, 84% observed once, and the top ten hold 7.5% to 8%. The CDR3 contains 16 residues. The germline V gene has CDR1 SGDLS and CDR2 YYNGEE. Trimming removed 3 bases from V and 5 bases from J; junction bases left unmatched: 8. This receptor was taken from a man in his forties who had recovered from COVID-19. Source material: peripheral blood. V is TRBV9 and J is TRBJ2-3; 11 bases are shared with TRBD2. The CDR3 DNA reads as TGTGCCAGCAGCGATGGAGTAGCGGGAGGGGAAGATACGCAGTATTTT. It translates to CASSDGVAGGEDTQYF.